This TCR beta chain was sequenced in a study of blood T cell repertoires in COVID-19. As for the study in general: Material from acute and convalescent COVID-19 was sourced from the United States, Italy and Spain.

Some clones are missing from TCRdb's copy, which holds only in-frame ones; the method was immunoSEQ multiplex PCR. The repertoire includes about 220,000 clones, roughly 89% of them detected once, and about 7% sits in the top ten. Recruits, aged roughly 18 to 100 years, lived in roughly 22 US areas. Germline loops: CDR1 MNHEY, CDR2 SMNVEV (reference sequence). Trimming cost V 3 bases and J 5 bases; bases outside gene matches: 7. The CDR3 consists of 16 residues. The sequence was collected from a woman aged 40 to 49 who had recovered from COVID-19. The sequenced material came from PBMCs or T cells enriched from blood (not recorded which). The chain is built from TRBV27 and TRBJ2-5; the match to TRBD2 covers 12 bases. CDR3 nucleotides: TGTGCCAGCAGTTTCCGACTAGCGGGAGTAGGGGAGACCCAGTACTTC. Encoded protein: CASSFRLAGVGETQYF.